This T cell receptor (beta chain) was sequenced during a study of PD-L1 blockade in urothelial cancer. Study as a whole: Males with urothelial cancer arising in the bladder constituted most of the 29 patients. Before enrollment, 0 to 3 chemotherapy regimens had been given to patients.

V lost 1 base and J lost 6; bases outside the gene matches: 0. This CDR3 is built from 12 residues. CDR1 MNHEY and CDR2 SMNVEV come from the germline V gene (reference sequence). The investigators introduced synthetic TCR analog templates into each PCR as spikes. The assay was immunoSEQ multiplex PCR, and TCRdb's table has in-frame clones only and misses some. The sample lists 33,000 or so clones, 82% occurring once. Stated time point: pretreatment peripheral blood. Urothelial carcinoma in patients was locally advanced or metastatic. This chain joins TRBV27 and TRBJ2-7, with TRBD2 matching over 7 bases. The clonotype originates from a man between 60 and 75 years old with urothelial cancer. The sample was PBMCs, taken around atezolizumab (anti-PD-L1) treatment. In DNA form, the CDR3 reads TGTGCCAGCAGTTTATGGGGGGGCGAGCAGTACTTC. Protein product: CASSLWGGEQYF.